What follows are 15 T cell receptor beta chains derived from one specimen sequenced in a study of relationships among human T cell subsets. After negative selection with anti-CD4 multisort beads, CD8+ T cells were positively selected with anti-CD8 beads. TCR alpha and beta CDR3s were amplified from mRNA by semiquantitative ARM-PCR. Exponential amplification used communal superprimers after tagged nested gene-specific primers in ARM-PCR. TCRdb independently ran MiXCR on the multiplex PCR reads; one entry per CDR3 protein. The sample contains about 5,000 distinct CDR3 sequences, 50% to 65% of which appear only once. Sequencing used CD8+ T cells sorted from blood. The receptors derive from a man in his forties in good health.

The chain has TRBV11-2 and TRBJ2-5; 14 bases fit TRBD2. V was pared by 5 bases and J by 5 bases, with 4 bases of the junction left unmatched. The germline V gene encodes CDR1 SGHAT and CDR2 FQNNGV. The CDR3 is 15 amino acids. CDR3 in DNA: TGTGCCAGCAGCCTGGGGACTAGCGGGAGTGAGACCCAGTACTTC. Encoded protein: CASSLGTSGSETQYF.

The rearrangement links TRBV29-1 to TRBJ2-1, with 8 bases matching TRBD2. CDR3 size: 15 residues. With 3 bases clipped from V and 8 bases from J, the junction kept 12 bases outside the gene matches. Germline-derived CDR1 and CDR2 are SQVTM and ANQGSEA. CDR3 residues: CSVDIRGRSGDEQFF. CDR3 nucleotides: TGCAGCGTTGATATCCGCGGGAGGTCGGGGGATGAGCAGTTCTTC.

This clonotype was seen more than once but under ten times. This sequence joins TRBV4-1 and TRBJ2-7; 10 bases are a match to TRBD2. The CDR3 is 16 amino acids. Germline CDR1 is MGHRA and CDR2 is YSYEKL. Losses at the gene ends were 2 bases for V and 5 bases for J; bases not matched to a gene: 9. The CDR3 loop reads CASSQPQLAGRNEQYF. The CDR3, as DNA: TGCGCCAGCAGCCAACCGCAACTAGCGGGAAGAAACGAGCAGTACTTC.

The chain couples TRBV7-8 to TRBJ1-6; no firm D call. V shed 5 bases and J shed 4 bases, with 15 bases lying between them. The CDR3 contains 16 residues. Per germline, CDR1 SGHVS and CDR2 FQNEAQ. CDR3 coding DNA: TGTGCCAGCAGCCTCGTTGCGGTTTCGTATAATTCACCCCTCCACTTT. Its translation: CASSLVAVSYNSPLHF.

Only one count was recorded for this clonotype. This chain links TRBV7-3 with TRBJ1-1; D unclear. The CDR3 consists of 13 residues. CDR1 is SGHTA and CDR2 is FQGTGA in the germline V gene. Trimming pared 4 bases from V and 4 bases from J, leaving 10 bases between. CDR3 region: CASSSDPITEAFF. The CDR3 nucleotides read TGTGCCAGCAGCTCCGACCCTATCACTGAAGCTTTCTTT. The variable domain in full, completed from reference TRBV7-3 and TRBJ1-1, reads GAGVSQTPSNKVTEKGKYVELRCDPISGHTALYWYRQSLGQGPEFLIYFQGTGAADDSGLPNDRFFAVRPEGSVSTLKIQRTERGDSAVYLCASSSDPITEAFFGQGTRLTVV.

By share of the sample, this clonotype is medium-sized. CDR3 in amino acids: CASSEGLSVSYNSPLHF. The CDR3 region has the DNA TGTGCCAGCAGTGAGGGACTTTCCGTCTCCTATAATTCACCCCTCCACTTT. The chain couples TRBV28 to TRBJ1-6; tentative D call: TRBD1 (5 bases). The germline V and J ends were trimmed by 5 bases and 0 bases, with 14 bases remaining between them. Germline V gene lookup returns CDR1 MDHEN and CDR2 SYDVKM. This CDR3 is 17 amino acids long.

DNA of the CDR3: TGTGCCAGCAGCTTAGGGACAGGGGGCACCTACGAGCAGTACTTC. Amino acids: CASSLGTGGTYEQYF. The chain uses TRBV7-6 and TRBJ2-7; 11 nucleotides match TRBD1. The germline V gene encodes CDR1 SGHVS and CDR2 FNYEAQ. The J segment lost 2 bases and the V segment lost 1 base, leaving 1 base of the junction unmatched. The CDR3 has 15 amino acids.

There are a few counts of this clonotype. The chain couples TRBV19 to TRBJ2-1, with 9 bases fitting TRBD1. Germline V gene data show CDR1 as LNHDA and CDR2 as SQIVND (reference sequence). The length of the CDR3 is 14 residues. V lost 5 bases, J lost 7 bases, and 6 bases stayed unmatched. The CDR3: CASSPWTGANEQFF. The CDR3 DNA follows: TGTGCCAGTAGTCCCTGGACAGGGGCGAATGAGCAGTTCTTC.

The chain employs TRBV4-1 and TRBJ1-3, with unresolved D. Germline CDR1 and CDR2: MGHRA and YSYEKL. V was cut by 2 bases and J by 2 bases, with 10 bases left in between. This CDR3 is 15 amino acids long. The CDR3 coding sequence is TGCGCCAGCAGCCAACGACTAGTTACTGGAAACACCATATATTTT. The encoded protein is CASSQRLVTGNTIYF.

The V call is TRBV28, the J call TRBJ2-1; 7 positions match TRBD1. The germline gives CDR1 MDHEN, CDR2 SYDVKM. V was clipped by 7 bases and J by 5 bases; unmatched bases: 8. The CDR3 is 14 amino acids. The CDR3 loop is CASNEGGGNNEQFF. CDR3 coding DNA: TGTGCCAGCAATGAAGGGGGCGGTAACAATGAGCAGTTCTTC.

CDR3 sequence: CASSYSSGGTYNEQFF. CDR3 coding DNA: TGTGCCAGCAGTTACTCTAGCGGGGGGACCTACAATGAGCAGTTCTTC. V usage is TRBV6-5 and J usage is TRBJ2-1; TRBD2 aligns across 10 bases. The V gene end was trimmed by 0 bases and the J gene end by 2 bases; junction bases not matched to a gene: 1. This CDR3 contains 16 residues. Germline CDR1 is MNHEY and CDR2 is SVGAGI.

CDR3 region: CASSFSGGYEQFF. CDR3 sequence (DNA): TGTGCCAGCAGTTTTAGCGGGGGGTATGAGCAGTTCTTC. The chain is built from TRBV27 and TRBJ2-1; 10 nucleotides agree with TRBD2. This CDR3 contains 13 residues. CDR1 is MNHEY and CDR2 is SMNVEV in the germline V gene (reference sequence). V lost 3 bases and J lost 8; bases outside the gene matches: 1.

The V and J genes are TRBV4-1 and TRBJ2-3, with D uncertain. Germline CDR1 and CDR2: MGHRA and YSYEKL. The CDR3 loop spans 14 amino acids. V lost 4 bases, J lost 4 bases, and 12 bases lay in between. Here the CDR3 reads CASSLGPGPDTQYF. In DNA, the CDR3 is TGCGCCAGCAGCCTGGGTCCAGGCCCAGATACGCAGTATTTT.

The chain couples TRBV5-1 to TRBJ1-5, with TRBD1 matching 7 bases. The V and J ends lost 0 bases and 5 bases, in that order; junction bases with no gene match: 2. The CDR3 totals 14 residues. CDR1 is SGHRS and CDR2 is YFSETQ in the germline V gene. The CDR3 nucleotides are TGCGCCAGCAGCTTGGAAGGGGGCGATCAGCCCCAGCATTTT. This translates into CASSLEGGDQPQHF.

Here the CDR3 DNA reads TGCGCCAGCAGCCCTAGCGGGGGGAATGAGCAGTTCTTC. Its translation is CASSPSGGNEQFF. The chain recombines TRBV5-1 with TRBJ2-1, with 11 positions matching TRBD2. The CDR3 runs to 13 residues. Germline lookup yields CDR1 SGHRS and CDR2 YFSETQ. The V and J ends lost 4 bases and 7 bases, in that order; junction bases with no gene match: 1.